The 8 T cell receptor beta chains in this list originate from one sample, sequenced in a study of read filtering for tumor transcriptome and immune sequencing (dated by TCRdb to the early 2020s). TCRdb records Illumina HiSeq 4000 as the sequencer. TCR libraries were constructed from 350 to 400 ng RNA using the Immunoverse kit, and molecular barcoded adaptors covering alpha/delta and beta/gamma chains were employed. TCRdb reprocessed the public reads (quality trimming at Q25 with fastp, clone calling with MiXCR) and kept in-frame beta chains. Records with the same CDR3 protein are collapsed into one entry carrying the most frequent genes and DNA. The sample records 130,000 or so distinct CDR3 sequences, over 10% of which are singletons. The ten largest clones represent roughly 7.6% of the sample. The source material was a population of CD138-negative cells sorted from bone marrow. The cell subset or site label here, explained by the study, means: bone marrow mononuclear cells depleted of CD138+ plasma/myeloma cells by negative magnetic selection. The receptors here all came from a donor aged 40 or older with multiple myeloma.

The chain uses TRBV6-5 and TRBJ2-7, with 13 bases aligning to TRBD2. In germline, CDR1 is MNHEY, CDR2 SVGAGI. The CDR3 sequence is 18 residues long. V shed 2 bases, J shed 4 bases, and the junction held 11 bases outside the gene matches. In DNA form, the CDR3 reads TGTGCCAGCAGTTACCCGTTCTCAGGACTAGCGGGAGTATACGAGCAGTACTTC. As protein: CASSYPFSGLAGVYEQYF.

Remarks on this clonotype: Given a much more abundant clone one base away, this may be a read error. V is TRBV29-1 and J is TRBJ2-7; no firm D call. The CDR3 sequence is 11 residues long. CDR1 is SQVTM, CDR2 ANQGSEA, per germline. V was cut by 5 bases and J by 6 bases, with 11 bases left in between. The CDR3 is CSVRPVAEQYF. CDR3 sequence (DNA): TGCAGCGTTAGACCCGTGGCCGAGCAGTACTTC.

This clonotype came up many times. The rearrangement joins TRBV6-5 to TRBJ2-2; 7 bases map to TRBD2. V was pared by 6 bases and J by 0 bases, with 4 bases of the junction left unmatched. The CDR3 contains 15 residues. Germline CDR1 is MNHEY and CDR2 is SVGAGI. CDR3 sequence reads: CASRAGLSNTGELFF. The CDR3 coding sequence is TGTGCCAGCAGGGCGGGACTATCGAACACCGGGGAGCTGTTTTTT.

This clonotype was seen at least ten times. As DNA, the CDR3 is TGCGCCAGCAGCCTAAAAACCGGGACTAGCGGGAGCCCCCAAGAGACCCAGTACTTC. Encoded protein: CASSLKTGTSGSPQETQYF. The chain employs TRBV4-1 and TRBJ2-5; 14 positions agree with TRBD2. The junction had 11 bases not matched to a gene; V was cut back by 4 bases and J by 1 base. The germline V gene has CDR1 MGHRA and CDR2 YSYEKL. CDR3 size: 19 residues.

This clonotype occurred a few times. The rearrangement uses TRBV7-9 and TRBJ2-5, with 8 bases identical to TRBD1. Trimming at V came to 3 bases and at J to 3 bases, leaving 12 bases not matched to a gene. Germline V gene lookup returns CDR1 SEHNR and CDR2 FQNEAQ (reference sequence). The CDR3 sequence is 17 residues long. The CDR3 protein is CASSFYLADREKETQYF. The CDR3 DNA follows: TGTGCCAGCAGCTTCTACTTAGCGGACAGGGAAAAAGAGACCCAGTACTTC.

The gene calls are TRBV7-9 and TRBJ2-7, with 10 bases that match TRBD2. Germline loops: CDR1 SEHNR, CDR2 FQNEAQ (reference sequence). The CDR3 sequence is 14 residues long. V was clipped by 6 bases and J by 4 bases; unmatched bases: 6. The CDR3 DNA follows: TGTGCCAGCAGTGGTACTAGCGGGGTATACGAGCAGTACTTC. Translating it yields CASSGTSGVYEQYF.

Turning to this clonotype: A much larger clonotype is one base distant, so this may be a read error. The chain uses TRBV21-1 and TRBJ2-5; the table's D call, TRBD2, was not checked against the DNA. TRBV21-1 corresponds to a pseudogene. The CDR3 is 17 amino acids. The chain's CDR3 is CASSKGGGDSGGEAQYF. For the CDR3, the DNA is TGTGCCAGCAGCAAAGGAGGCGGGGACTCGGGGGGGGAGGCCCAGTACTTC.

This clonotype came up a few times. Relative to the germline gene, one junction end is altered; a read error may explain this. This chain uses TRBV19 with TRBJ2-5; D is perhaps TRBD2 (5 bases). The CDR3 contains 14 residues. Germline assignment: CDR1 LNHDA and CDR2 SQIVND (reference sequence). CDR3 bases: TGTGCCAGTAGCCCGGTGGGAGTCGGAGAGACCCAGCACTTC. Translating gives CASSPVGVGETQHF.